These 20 T cell receptor beta chains originate from one sample sequenced in a study of long-term antiretroviral therapy in people with HIV (dated by TCRdb to between 2021 and 2024). The immunoSEQ hsTCRB v3.0 assay was used at survey level resolution for TRB variable region sequencing. TCRdb limited this immuneACCESS table to in-frame rearrangements with V and J called. A share of clones is missing; checked studies link under half to unresolved V genes, and the rest is unexplained. Here the sample has tens of thousands of clones; about 80% occur a single time. Together, the top ten hold 6% to 8% of the sample. This specimen was unsorted PBMCs, taken 0.3 years after starting antiretroviral therapy. Receptors originate from a man aged 35 to 55 with HIV.

This clone was counted between two and nine times. This chain links TRBV9 with TRBJ1-2, with D perhaps matching TRBD1 (5 bases). The CDR3 is 13 amino acids. In germline, CDR1 is SGDLS, CDR2 YYNGEE. Trimming stripped 7 bases from V and 3 bases from J, with 13 bases between. The chain's CDR3 is CASHWSGDYGYTF. As DNA, the CDR3 is TGTGCCAGCCATTGGTCGGGGGACTATGGCTACACCTTC.

V and J are TRBV10-2 and TRBJ1-5; 7 bases fit TRBD1. V was clipped by 3 bases and J by 1 base; unmatched bases: 0. The CDR3 runs 14 residues. Germline values: CDR1 WSHSY, CDR2 SAAADI. CDR3 region: CASSEGGSNQPQHF. The CDR3 coding sequence is TGCGCCAGCAGTGAAGGGGGCAGCAATCAGCCCCAGCATTTT.

The J gene is TRBJ2-1, the V gene TRBV5-6, with D maybe TRBD1 (7 bases). V was clipped by 4 bases and J by 6 bases, with 17 bases between them. This CDR3 contains 15 residues. From germline, CDR1 is SGHDT and CDR2 YYEEEE. CDR3 amino acids: CASSPTGLGSNEQFF. The CDR3 region has the DNA TGTGCCAGCAGCCCGACAGGGCTCGGGAGCAATGAGCAGTTCTTC.

The CDR3 here is CASSLGEGNQPQHF. The CDR3 nucleotides are TGTGCCAGCAGCTTGGGGGAGGGCAATCAGCCCCAGCATTTT. The V call is TRBV5-5, the J call TRBJ1-5; D gene ambiguous. The CDR3 is made up of 14 amino acids. Germline V lookup: CDR1 SGHKS, CDR2 YYEKEE (reference sequence). The V end was cut by 0 bases, the J end by 2 bases, with 6 bases between.

CDR3 coding DNA: TGCAGCGTGCACTCCGGGACAGAGACCCAGTACTTC. This sequence encodes CSVHSGTETQYF. The chain recombines TRBV29-1 with TRBJ2-5; D is perhaps TRBD1 or TRBD2 (5 bases each). The germline CDR1 and CDR2 sequences are SQVTM and ANQGSEA. This CDR3 comprises 12 residues. Trimming pared 6 bases from V and 4 bases from J, leaving 12 bases between.

J is TRBJ2-7 and V is TRBV10-3; TRBD2 agrees at 13 bases. Unmatched junction bases numbered 5, after V lost 6 bases and J lost 0 bases. Germline lookup yields CDR1 ENHRY and CDR2 SYGVKD. The CDR3 runs to 16 residues. The CDR3 loop reads CAISRGTSGTSYEQYF. CDR3 in DNA: TGTGCCATCAGCAGGGGGACTAGCGGGACCTCCTACGAGCAGTACTTC.

The chain uses TRBV5-1 and TRBJ2-6, with no clear D. V shed 6 bases and J shed 2 bases, with 6 bases lying between them. CDR1 is SGHRS and CDR2 is YFSETQ in the germline V gene. The CDR3 is 13 amino acids. CDR3 sequence: CASTVPGANVLTF. As DNA, the CDR3 is TGCGCCAGCACCGTCCCTGGGGCCAACGTCCTGACTTTC.

The chain couples TRBV7-2 to TRBJ1-5; D is perhaps TRBD1 (5 bases). The V end was cut by 5 bases, the J end by 3 bases, with 17 bases between. The CDR3 loop spans 16 amino acids. Per germline, CDR1 SGHTA and CDR2 FQGNSA. This CDR3 is CASSAGAVGINQPQHF. The CDR3, as DNA: TGTGCCAGCAGCGCCGGGGCGGTAGGGATCAATCAGCCCCAGCATTTT.

The gene calls are TRBV2 and TRBJ1-1; no clear D. Germline V gene lookup returns CDR1 SNHLY and CDR2 FYNNEI. The V gene lost 1 base and the J gene lost 1 base, with 4 bases spanning the gap. The CDR3 runs to 13 residues. The CDR3 here is CASSEDRNTEAFF. In DNA, the CDR3 is TGTGCCAGCAGTGAAGACAGGAACACTGAAGCTTTCTTT. The entire variable domain, with the rest obtained from reference TRBV2 and TRBJ1-1, is as follows: EPEVTQTPSHQVTQMGQEVILRCVPISNHLYFYWYRQILGQKVEFLVSFYNNEISEKSEIFDDQFSVERPDGSNFTLKIRSTKLEDSAMYFCASSEDRNTEAFFGQGTRLTVV.

V and J are TRBV9 and TRBJ2-1; 7 bases are a match to TRBD2. The CDR3 is 14 amino acids. From germline, CDR1 is SGDLS and CDR2 YYNGEE. V was pared by 3 bases and J by 8 bases, with 8 bases of the junction left unmatched. The CDR3 nucleotides are TGTGCCAGCAGCGGACTCGGGAGGCGGGATGAGCAGTTCTTC. Translation: CASSGLGRRDEQFF.

The rearrangement uses TRBV7-2 and TRBJ1-2; weak D call: TRBD1 (6 bases). CDR1 is SGHTA and CDR2 is FQGNSA in the germline V gene. The V end lost 1 base, the J end lost 4 bases, and 13 bases lay between the germline ends. This CDR3 is 15 amino acids long. CDR3 in amino acids: CASSLGPGGLYGYTF. DNA of the CDR3: TGTGCCAGCAGCTTAGGCCCGGGGGGGCTCTATGGCTACACCTTC.

The rearrangement uses TRBV4-2 and TRBJ2-3; 7 nucleotides align to TRBD2. The CDR3 covers 15 residues. Trimming cost V 4 bases and J 5 bases; bases outside gene matches: 9. The germline V gene encodes CDR1 LGHNA and CDR2 YNFKEQ. In DNA form, the CDR3 reads TGTGCCAGCAGCCCGGCCCGGGAGGTTGTAGATACGCAGTATTTT. As protein: CASSPAREVVDTQYF.

The chain couples TRBV5-1 to TRBJ2-6; possibly TRBD2 for D (7 bases). V was clipped by 6 bases and J by 8 bases, with 18 bases between them. Per germline, CDR1 SGHRS and CDR2 YFSETQ. The CDR3 is 15 amino acids. In DNA, the CDR3 is TGCGCCAGCACCTCCGGGGGGCAACGTTCCAACGTCCTGACTTTC. Protein sequence: CASTSGGQRSNVLTF. Full variable domain (remainder filled in from reference TRBV5-1 and TRBJ2-6): KAGVTQTPRYLIKTRGQQVTLSCSPISGHRSVSWYQQTPGQGLQFLFEYFSETQRNKGNFPGRFSGRQFSNSRSEMNVSTLELGDSALYLCASTSGGQRSNVLTFGAGSRLTVL.

The chain couples TRBV2 to TRBJ2-5; D may be TRBD2 (6 bases). V dropped 4 bases and J dropped 4 bases, with 16 bases sitting between them. The CDR3 spans 15 residues. Germline CDR1 and CDR2: SNHLY and FYNNEI. The CDR3 protein is CASSAALGRPETQYF. The CDR3 bases are TGTGCCAGCAGTGCGGCCCTCGGGAGACCAGAGACCCAGTACTTC.

This chain connects TRBV5-1 to TRBJ1-2, with 7 bases lining up with TRBD1. The germline CDR1 and CDR2 sequences are SGHRS and YFSETQ. Trimming cost V 6 bases and J 7 bases; bases outside gene matches: 18. The CDR3 consists of 16 residues. CDR3 in DNA: TGCGCCAGCAACCATGGACAGGTGGGAAGTGGTGGTGGCTACACCTTC. It specifies CASNHGQVGSGGGYTF.

This chain uses TRBV11-3 with TRBJ2-2; D not certain. Germline CDR1 and CDR2: SGHNT and YENEEA. Trimming removed 2 bases from V and 2 bases from J, with 6 bases in between. The CDR3 is 14 residues long. Here the CDR3 DNA reads TGTGCCAGCAGCTTACTGGAAAACACCGGGGAGCTGTTTTTT. Translation: CASSLLENTGELFF.

CDR3 in DNA: TGCAGCGTTGAAGATCCTGACGAGCAGTACTTC. This translates into CSVEDPDEQYF. The chain couples TRBV29-1 to TRBJ2-7; D gene uncertain. Germline loops: CDR1 SQVTM, CDR2 ANQGSEA. The CDR3 extends over 11 amino acids. Trimming stripped 0 bases from V and 5 bases from J, with 5 bases between.

The rearrangement uses TRBV11-2 and TRBJ2-7; a weak D match, TRBD1 (5 bases). With 2 bases removed from V and 3 bases from J, the gap between germline ends came to 5 bases. Germline CDR1 and CDR2: SGHAT and FQNNGV. This CDR3 has 12 residues. CDR3 in amino acids: CASSLQGYEQYF. In nucleotides, the CDR3 is TGTGCCAGCAGCTTACAGGGCTACGAGCAGTACTTC. The full variable domain, with the rest looked up from reference TRBV11-2 and TRBJ2-7, is EAGVAQSPRYKIIEKRQSVAFWCNPISGHATLYWYQQILGQGPKLLIQFQNNGVVDDSQLPKDRFSAERLKGVDSTLKIQPAKLEDSAVYLCASSLQGYEQYFGPGTRLTVT.

This chain links TRBV10-3 with TRBJ2-3; 13 bases fit TRBD2. CDR1 ENHRY and CDR2 SYGVKD come from the germline V gene. The CDR3 sequence is 16 residues long. V lost 0 bases to trimming and J lost 7 bases; unmatched junction nucleotides: 4. The CDR3 bases are TGTGCCATCAGTGAGTCTCGGACTAGCGGGAGTAATACGCAGTATTTT. Translation: CAISESRTSGSNTQYF.

The chain combines TRBV7-9 with TRBJ2-1; D is uncertain. V was clipped by 5 bases and J by 1 base, with 12 bases between them. CDR1 is SEHNR and CDR2 is FQNEAQ in the germline V gene (reference sequence). The CDR3 is 15 residues long. Here the CDR3 DNA reads TGTGCCAGCAGCCCGACTCTGCCATCCTACAATGAGCAGTTCTTC. Encoded protein: CASSPTLPSYNEQFF.